This note documents a single T cell receptor (beta chain) sequence. Unmatched junction bases numbered 10, after V lost 5 bases and J lost 7 bases. The CDR3 is 14 amino acids. CDR1 is SGHTA, CDR2 FQGNSA, per germline. The sample originates from a study of blood T cell repertoires in COVID-19. Study-wide background: Specimens from acute and convalescent COVID-19 originated in the United States, Italy and Spain. Sources were T cells, B-cell-depleted T cells, or PBMCs; the material itself was cDNA or gDNA.

Study processing details: Estimated nucleated cell counts came from reference gene primer amplification. The data were produced by immunoSEQ multiplex PCR, yet TCRdb's version contains in-frame clones alone and is incomplete. The DNA gave D and trimming, while V, J and clone size come from that table. The sample has about 350,000 clones, more than 75% seen once; the top ten hold about 3.5%. The chain combines TRBV7-2 with TRBJ2-5; 7 nucleotides match TRBD2. This TCR was sampled from a woman aged 18 to 35 who had recovered from COVID-19. Sequencing was done on a sample of peripheral blood. The CDR3: CASSVLAELATQYF. The CDR3 nucleotides read TGTGCCAGCAGCGTGCTAGCGGAGCTTGCGACCCAGTACTTC.